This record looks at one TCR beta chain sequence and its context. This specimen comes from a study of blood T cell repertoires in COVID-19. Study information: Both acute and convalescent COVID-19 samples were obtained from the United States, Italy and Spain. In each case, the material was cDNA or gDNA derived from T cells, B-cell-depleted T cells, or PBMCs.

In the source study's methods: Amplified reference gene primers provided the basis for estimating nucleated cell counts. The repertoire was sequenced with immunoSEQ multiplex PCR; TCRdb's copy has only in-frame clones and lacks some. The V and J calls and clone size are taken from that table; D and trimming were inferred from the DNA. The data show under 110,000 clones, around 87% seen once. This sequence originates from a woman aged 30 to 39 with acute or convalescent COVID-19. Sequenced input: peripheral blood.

The CDR3 loop reads CASTPDSGPAGEQYF. CDR3 sequence (DNA): TGTGCCAGCACCCCGGATTCCGGGCCCGCGGGCGAGCAGTACTTC. The J gene is TRBJ2-7, the V gene TRBV6-5, with D possibly matching TRBD2 (5 bases). Germline CDR1 MNHEY, CDR2 SVGAGI. The CDR3 is 15 residues long. Deletions cut 7 bases from V and 6 bases from J, with 22 bases between.